This TCR beta chain was identified during a study of cytomegalovirus exposure and HLA in healthy donors. Points from the study as a whole: Follow-up analysis later connected one missense variant in DCLRE1C with trimming of TCR beta V- and J-genes. The Asian-associated ancestry cluster reportedly had fewer N-insertions than the approximately 670-donor mean in a later analysis.

Germline V lookup: CDR1 SGHTS, CDR2 YDEGEE. Trimming removed 4 bases at V and 4 bases at J, with 11 bases between. The CDR3 length is 13 residues. As for this clone: Its antigen is still unknown.

A multiplex PCR was run with 60 Vbeta primers and 13 Jbeta primers. In the study's own analysis: Later reanalysis found 70 million to 95 million unique TCR beta chains, some 10 million of them shared. The method was immunoSEQ multiplex PCR; TCRdb's version includes in-frame clones alone and lacks a portion of them. For V, J and clone size, that table is used; D and trimming come from the DNA. Among around 50,000 clones listed, roughly 50% were seen once. Sequenced: PBMCs. The source of this sequence is a human donor in good health. V usage is TRBV5-8 and J usage is TRBJ2-5; D perhaps matches TRBD2 (6 bases). CDR3 in DNA: TGTGCCAGCAGCAGGGACTCAGGAGAGACCCAGTACTTC. This sequence encodes CASSRDSGETQYF.